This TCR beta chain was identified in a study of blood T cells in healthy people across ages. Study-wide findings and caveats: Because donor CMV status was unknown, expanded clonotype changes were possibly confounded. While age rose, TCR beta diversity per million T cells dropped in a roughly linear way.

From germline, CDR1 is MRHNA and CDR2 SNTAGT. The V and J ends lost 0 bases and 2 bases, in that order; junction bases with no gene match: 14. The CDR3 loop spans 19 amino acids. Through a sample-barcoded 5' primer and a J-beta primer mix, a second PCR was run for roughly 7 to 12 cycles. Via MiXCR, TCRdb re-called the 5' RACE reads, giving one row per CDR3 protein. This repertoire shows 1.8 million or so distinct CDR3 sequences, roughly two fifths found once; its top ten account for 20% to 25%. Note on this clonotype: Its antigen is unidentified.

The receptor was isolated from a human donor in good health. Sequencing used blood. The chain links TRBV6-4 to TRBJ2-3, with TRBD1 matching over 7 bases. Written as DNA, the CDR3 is TGTGCCAGCAGTGACTCTAAGTTTTTAGGGGGCAATACCACAGATACGCAGTATTTT. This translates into CASSDSKFLGGNTTDTQYF.